The clone carrying this TCR beta chain was detected many times. Its target is not known. The data belong to a study of Graves' ophthalmopathy and Graves' hyperthyroidism. General study results and limits: In blood, most expanded thyroid clonotypes above 0.001 frequency were also detected. Ophthalmopathy progression predictions by the model showed 72% to 80% specificity and approximately 70% sensitivity.

Amplified material comprised TCR beta CDR3 regions derived from RNA transcripts. The first round was an RT-PCR with HTBI primers, and the second round was a multiplex PCR. TCRdb redid the calling of the multiplex PCR reads with MiXCR, one entry per CDR3 protein. Altogether about 40,000 distinct CDR3 sequences are present, around 52% being singletons, with the ten largest covering 18%. Every ophthalmopathy donor presented moderate-to-severe activity, CAS ≥3, NOSPECS ≥4 and duration under 3 months. The PBMCs originated from approximately 10 ml of fresh peripheral blood. The V gene end was trimmed by 6 bases and the J gene end by 6 bases; junction bases not matched to a gene: 9. Germline CDR1 is MNHEY and CDR2 is SVGEGT. The CDR3 is made up of 15 amino acids.

The receptor was derived from an adult man with Graves' ophthalmopathy. The chain uses TRBV6-2 or TRBV6-3 and TRBJ2-2; the match to TRBD2 covers 8 bases. Source material: peripheral blood. This CDR3 reads CASSVGLGGPGELFF. CDR3 coding DNA: TGTGCCAGCAGCGTGGGACTAGGCGGGCCCGGGGAGCTGTTTTTT.